This T cell receptor (beta chain) was sequenced during a study of spatial heterogeneity in lung cancer. Study background: Combinations of a unique TCR and a UMI were tallied in raw reads, and on average each appeared more than ten times.

There are 14 residues in the CDR3. Trimming at V came to 9 bases and at J to 4 bases, leaving 6 bases not matched to a gene. Germline CDR1 ENHRY, CDR2 SYGVKD. Points on this clonotype: Its target is unknown. This beta chain represents an off-target read in a library built for alpha chains; its size is of limited meaning.

TCRdb reprocessed the 5' RACE reads with MiXCR, giving one entry per CDR3 protein. This repertoire shows roughly 15,000 distinct CDR3 sequences, around 4.7% found once; its top ten account for about 17%. Time point here: sample taken at primary tumor resection. Patients with untreated early-stage non-small cell lung cancer, numbering 72, were the donors. Researchers sequenced whole RNA taken from tumor, nontumor lung or frozen PBMC without sorting. Study-level points and caveats: Quantities of ubiquitous and regional expanded TCRs paralleled ubiquitous and regional nonsynonymous mutations, respectively. The study found that expanded intratumoral alpha and beta TCR counts tracked tumor mutation counts.

The TCR originated in a female donor with early-stage non-small cell lung cancer. This specimen was lung tumor tissue, taken at surgery. V is TRBV10-3 and J is TRBJ2-2; TRBD1 matches 9 bases. The CDR3 loop reads CAITGTGLTGELFF. CDR3 DNA sequence: TGTGCCATAACCGGGACAGGGCTCACCGGGGAGCTGTTTTTT.